This T cell receptor (beta chain) is from a study of cytomegalovirus exposure and HLA in healthy donors. Background on the study: In an early release, HLA-typed donors contributed tens of millions of unique TCR sequences. Study-wide points: At a 0.05 false discovery rate, a later analysis found about 17,000 TCR beta sequences to be associated with HLA alleles.

Germline V lookup: CDR1 SQVTM, CDR2 ANQGSEA. The V and J ends lost 3 bases and 1 base respectively, with 7 bases between them. The CDR3 extends over 12 amino acids. With regard to this clone: As yet, its antigen is unknown.

Both 60 Vbeta primers and 13 Jbeta primers went into the PCR. The assay was immunoSEQ multiplex PCR, and TCRdb's table has in-frame clones only and misses some. The repertoire holds about 170,000 clones, with roughly 84% as singletons. This TCR was sampled from a man aged 25-45 years in good health and CMV-seropositive. The genes are TRBV29-1 and TRBJ2-7; a possible D gene is TRBD1 (6 bases). Input material: PBMCs. The CDR3 DNA follows: TGCAGCGTTGAGGACAGTTCCTACGAGCAGTACTTC. Protein product: CSVEDSSYEQYF.